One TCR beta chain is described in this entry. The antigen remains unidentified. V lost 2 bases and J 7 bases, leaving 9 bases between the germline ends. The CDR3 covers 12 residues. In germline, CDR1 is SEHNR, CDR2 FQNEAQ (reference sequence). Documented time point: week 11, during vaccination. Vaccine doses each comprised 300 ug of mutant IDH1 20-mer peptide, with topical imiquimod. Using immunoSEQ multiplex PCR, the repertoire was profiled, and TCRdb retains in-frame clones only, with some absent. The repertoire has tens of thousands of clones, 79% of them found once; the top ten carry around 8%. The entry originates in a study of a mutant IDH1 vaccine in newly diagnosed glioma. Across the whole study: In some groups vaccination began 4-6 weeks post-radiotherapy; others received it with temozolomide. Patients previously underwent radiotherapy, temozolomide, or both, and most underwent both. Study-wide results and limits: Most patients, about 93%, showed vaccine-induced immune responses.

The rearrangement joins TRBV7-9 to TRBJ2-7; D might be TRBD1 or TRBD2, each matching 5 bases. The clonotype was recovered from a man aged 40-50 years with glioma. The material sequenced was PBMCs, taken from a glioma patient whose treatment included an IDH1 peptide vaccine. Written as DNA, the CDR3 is TGTGCCAGCAGCTTATTTGAGGGGGAGCAGTACGTC. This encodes CASSLFEGEQYV.